This passage covers 19 T cell receptor beta chains from one sample sequenced in a study of cytomegalovirus exposure and HLA in healthy donors. TCRdb's copy holds only in-frame clones and misses some; the assay was immunoSEQ multiplex PCR. The table lists some 240,000 clones, more than 75% of them singletons, with roughly 2% in the top ten. The specimen was PBMCs. Source of these receptors: a woman between 18 and 29 years old in good health and CMV-seropositive.

The chain employs TRBV27 and TRBJ2-5, with 14 bases aligning to TRBD2. From germline, CDR1 is MNHEY and CDR2 SMNVEV (reference sequence). V dropped 3 bases and J dropped 3; count of bases not matched to a gene: 0. This CDR3 comprises 15 residues. As DNA, the CDR3 is TGTGCCAGCAGTTTGGGACTAGCGGGAGAAGAGACCCAGTACTTC. Translating gives CASSLGLAGEETQYF.

V and J are TRBV5-6 and TRBJ2-7; a weak D match, TRBD1 (5 bases). The CDR3 contains 14 residues. The germline gives CDR1 SGHDT, CDR2 YYEEEE. The V end was cut by 1 base, the J end by 6 bases, with 14 bases between. CDR3 sequence (DNA): TGTGCCAGCAGCTTGTCCAGCTCAGGGTTCGAGCAGTACTTC. Amino acids: CASSLSSSGFEQYF.

The chain is built from TRBV14 and TRBJ1-3, with D uncertain. Trimming shortened V by 3 bases and J by 4 bases, and 13 bases separated the two germline ends. Germline V gives CDR1 SGHDN, CDR2 FVKESK. CDR3 length: 15 amino acids. The CDR3 here is CASSHRSVFGNTIYF. CDR3 sequence (DNA): TGTGCCAGCAGCCACCGCTCAGTTTTCGGAAACACCATATATTTT.

This clone was seen only once. The chain combines TRBV7-9 with TRBJ2-2; 7 bases are shared with TRBD2. The CDR3 runs to 16 residues. Germline lookup yields CDR1 SEHNR and CDR2 FQNEAQ (reference sequence). J gave up 5 bases and V 2 bases, and 8 bases lay outside the gene matches. CDR3 sequence reads: CASSLSSLGGTGELFF. The CDR3 region has the DNA TGTGCCAGCAGCTTAAGCTCCTTGGGGGGGACCGGGGAGCTGTTTTTT.

V usage is TRBV18 and J usage is TRBJ2-5, with D uncertain. Per the germline V gene, CDR1 is KGHSH and CDR2 is LQKENI. This CDR3 has 11 residues. Trimming stripped 3 bases from V and 7 bases from J, with 6 bases between. The DNA of the CDR3 is TGTGCCAGCTCACCGGGCGCGACCCAGTACTTC. Protein sequence: CASSPGATQYF.

The genes are TRBV19 and TRBJ2-1; D might be TRBD2 (5 bases). V was pared by 11 bases and J by 0 bases, with 11 bases between. CDR1 and CDR2 (germline): LNHDA, SQIVND (reference sequence). This CDR3 has 13 amino acids. CDR3 loop: CAGAESSYNEQFF. As DNA, the CDR3 is TGTGCCGGAGCGGAGAGCTCCTACAATGAGCAGTTCTTC.

The rearrangement uses TRBV19 and TRBJ1-3; the match to TRBD1 covers 8 bases. The CDR3 length is 15 residues. Losses at the gene ends were 10 bases for V and 4 bases for J; bases not matched to a gene: 12. Per the germline V gene, CDR1 is LNHDA and CDR2 is SQIVND (reference sequence). CDR3 DNA: TGTGCCACCTCGACGACAGGGGAACCCGGAAACACCATATATTTT. It is translated as CATSTTGEPGNTIYF.

This rearrangement joins TRBV5-6 to TRBJ1-5, with TRBD1 as a possible D gene (6 bases). The length of the CDR3 is 13 residues. From germline, CDR1 is SGHDT and CDR2 YYEEEE. Trimming left V 4 bases short and J 5 bases short, with 10 bases between. In nucleotides, the CDR3 is TGTGCCAGCAGCCGGGACACGGATCAGCCCCAGCATTTT. Encoded protein: CASSRDTDQPQHF. The complete variable domain, with remaining parts taken from reference TRBV5-6 and TRBJ1-5, reads DAGVTQSPTHLIKTRGQQVTLRCSPKSGHDTVSWYQQALGQGPQFIFQYYEEEERQRGNFPDRFSGHQFPNYSSELNVNALLLGDSALYLCASSRDTDQPQHFGDGTRLSIL.

This sequence joins TRBV7-9 and TRBJ1-4; D not resolved. V was shortened by 4 bases and J by 2 bases, with 14 bases between the two germline ends. Germline V lookup: CDR1 SEHNR, CDR2 FQNEAQ (reference sequence). The length of the CDR3 is 16 residues. CDR3 loop: CASSWRGESTNEKLFF. The DNA of the CDR3 is TGTGCCAGCAGCTGGCGTGGGGAGTCTACTAATGAAAAACTGTTTTTT.

The rearrangement links TRBV13 to TRBJ1-5; a possible D gene is TRBD1 (6 bases). Trimming shortened V by 5 bases and J by 1 base, and 18 bases separated the two germline ends. The germline CDR1 and CDR2 sequences are PRHDT and FYEKMQ (reference sequence). The CDR3 runs to 17 residues. The CDR3 sequence is CASSLQGGVGSNQPQHF. CDR3 DNA sequence: TGTGCCAGCAGCCTACAGGGAGGGGTGGGGAGCAATCAGCCCCAGCATTTT.

This clone was seen a few times. The V and J genes are TRBV5-1 and TRBJ2-1, with a tentative D call TRBD2 (6 bases). The CDR3 has 16 amino acids. Germline V lookup: CDR1 SGHRS, CDR2 YFSETQ. Trimming removed 4 bases from V and 2 bases from J, with 16 bases in between. The CDR3 DNA reads TGCGCCAGCAGCGGGGAGTCTAGCGAAACCTACAATGAGCAGTTCTTC. It encodes CASSGESSETYNEQFF. Together with reference TRBV5-1 and TRBJ2-1, the CDR3 gives the full variable domain: KAGVTQTPRYLIKTRGQQVTLSCSPISGHRSVSWYQQTPGQGLQFLFEYFSETQRNKGNFPGRFSGRQFSNSRSEMNVSTLELGDSALYLCASSGESSETYNEQFFGPGTRLTVL.

V and J are TRBV25-1 and TRBJ2-1, with TRBD1 matching 11 bases. The germline CDR1 and CDR2 sequences are MGHDK and SYGVNS. The CDR3 consists of 18 residues. The ends lost 5 bases at V and 5 bases at J; junction bases unmatched: 14. CDR3 in amino acids: CASSPLGSGTGGNNEQFF. CDR3 nucleotide sequence: TGTGCCAGCAGTCCATTAGGGTCCGGGACAGGGGGTAACAATGAGCAGTTCTTC.

The chain carries TRBV7-3 and TRBJ2-1, with 10 bases lining up with TRBD2. Germline lookup yields CDR1 SGHTA and CDR2 FQGTGA. The CDR3 consists of 16 residues. V shed 1 base and J 5 bases; nucleotides not matched to a gene: 5. CDR3 sequence reads: CASSLIAGGFDNEQFF. CDR3 sequence (DNA): TGTGCCAGCAGCTTAATAGCGGGAGGTTTCGACAATGAGCAGTTCTTC. The variable domain in full, with the rest retrieved from reference TRBV7-3 and TRBJ2-1, is GAGVSQTPSNKVTEKGKYVELRCDPISGHTALYWYRQSLGQGPEFLIYFQGTGAADDSGLPNDRFFAVRPEGSVSTLKIQRTERGDSAVYLCASSLIAGGFDNEQFFGPGTRLTVL.

Notes on this clone: Distinct nucleotide sequences in the sample also encode this CDR3. The chain is built from TRBV19 and TRBJ2-7, with 9 bases matching TRBD2. Germline V lookup: CDR1 LNHDA, CDR2 SQIVND (reference sequence). With 2 bases clipped from V and 3 bases from J, the junction kept 5 bases outside the gene matches. This CDR3 contains 15 residues. DNA of the CDR3: TGTGCCAGTAGTATAAGACTAGCGGATTACTACGAGCAGTACTTC. It yields the protein CASSIRLADYYEQYF.

J is TRBJ2-2 and V is TRBV5-1, with D tentatively TRBD2 (6 bases). The CDR3 totals 14 residues. V was pared by 3 bases and J by 4 bases, with 10 bases between. Germline V gives CDR1 SGHRS, CDR2 YFSETQ. The CDR3, as DNA: TGCGCCAGCAGCTCCCTGGGGGGCACCGGGGAGCTGTTTTTT. This sequence encodes CASSSLGGTGELFF.

This clone was picked up one time. The chain uses TRBV6-5 and TRBJ1-1; 7 nucleotides agree with TRBD1. CDR1 and CDR2 from the germline V gene are MNHEY and SVGAGI. This CDR3 has 13 residues. The junction had 4 bases not matched to a gene; V was cut back by 5 bases and J by 4 bases. CDR3 nucleotides: TGTGCCAGCAGTGAACAGGGGAGCACTGAAGCTTTCTTT. It is translated as CASSEQGSTEAFF.

This rearrangement joins TRBV6-5 to TRBJ1-2, with D tentatively TRBD1 (5 bases). Germline-derived CDR1 and CDR2 are MNHEY and SVGAGI. Trimming stripped 0 bases from V and 7 bases from J, with 12 bases between. This CDR3 region has 14 residues. CDR3 bases: TGTGCCAGCAGTTACTCGATGCAGGGCGGTGGCTACACCTTC. Translating gives CASSYSMQGGGYTF.

The CDR3 DNA follows: TGTGCCAGCAGTTTATTATCGGAGATTGGCAATCAGCCCCAGCATTTT. Protein product: CASSLLSEIGNQPQHF. The V call is TRBV27, the J call TRBJ1-5; D not certain. CDR3 size: 16 residues. V dropped 1 base and J dropped 2 bases, with 12 bases sitting between them. CDR1 and CDR2 (germline): MNHEY, SMNVEV (reference sequence).

The genes are TRBV30 and TRBJ2-2, with 11 bases lining up with TRBD2. Trimming took 3 bases from V and 7 from J; bases not matched to a gene: 13. Germline values: CDR1 GTSNPN, CDR2 SVGIG (reference sequence). CDR3 length: 17 amino acids. DNA for the CDR3: TGTGCCTGGAGGTCAGGTAGCGGGAGGGCCTCGGGCGGGGAGCTGTTTTTT. This codes for CAWRSGSGRASGGELFF. The variable domain in full, completed from reference TRBV30 and TRBJ2-2, reads SQTIHQWPATLVQPVGSPLSLECTVEGTSNPNLYWYRQAAGRGLQLLFYSVGIGQISSEVPQNLSASRPQDRQFILSSKKLLLSDSGFYLCAWRSGSGRASGGELFFGEGSRLTVL.